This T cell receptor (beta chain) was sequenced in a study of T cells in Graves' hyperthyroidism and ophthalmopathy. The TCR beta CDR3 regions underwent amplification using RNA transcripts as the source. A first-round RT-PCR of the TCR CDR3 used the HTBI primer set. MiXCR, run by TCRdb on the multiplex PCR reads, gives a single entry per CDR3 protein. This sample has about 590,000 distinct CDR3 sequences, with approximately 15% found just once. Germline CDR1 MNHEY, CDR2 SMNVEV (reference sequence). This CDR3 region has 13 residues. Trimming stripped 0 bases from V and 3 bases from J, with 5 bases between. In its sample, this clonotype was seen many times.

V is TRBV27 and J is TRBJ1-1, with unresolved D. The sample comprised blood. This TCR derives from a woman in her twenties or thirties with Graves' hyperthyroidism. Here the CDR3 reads CASSLSSYTEAFF. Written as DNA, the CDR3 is TGTGCCAGCAGTTTATCCTCGTACACTGAAGCTTTCTTT.